Only one count was recorded for the clone carrying this T cell receptor beta chain. The CDR3 extends over 16 amino acids. Germline V CDR1 and CDR2: SGHTA, FQGNSA. V trimming: 5 bases; J trimming: 7 bases; junction bases outside the gene matches: 11. This specimen belongs to a study of blood T cell repertoires in COVID-19. For the study at large: COVID-19 samples, acute and convalescent, were from the United States, Italy and Spain. In each case, the material was cDNA or gDNA derived from T cells, B-cell-depleted T cells, or PBMCs.

In the authors' workflow: Reference gene primer amplification gave estimated nucleated cell counts. The assay was immunoSEQ multiplex PCR, and TCRdb's table has in-frame clones only and misses some. V, J and clone size are those of that table, while D and trimming were read from the DNA. The sample shows some 200,000 clones, around four fifths of them seen only once. The receptor was derived from a woman aged 55-69 years who had recovered from COVID-19. This chain joins TRBV7-2 and TRBJ1-2, with 12 positions matching TRBD1. The specimen was peripheral blood. The CDR3 sequence: CASSPRRDRGLSGYTF. The CDR3 nucleotides read TGTGCCAGCAGCCCTCGACGGGACAGGGGGCTTAGTGGCTACACCTTC. The variable domain in full, with the rest retrieved from reference TRBV7-2 and TRBJ1-2, is GAGVSQSPSNKVTEKGKDVELRCDPISGHTALYWYRQSLGQGLEFLIYFQGNSAPDKSGLPSDRFSAERTGGSVSTLTIQRTQQEDSAVYLCASSPRRDRGLSGYTFGSGTRLTVV.